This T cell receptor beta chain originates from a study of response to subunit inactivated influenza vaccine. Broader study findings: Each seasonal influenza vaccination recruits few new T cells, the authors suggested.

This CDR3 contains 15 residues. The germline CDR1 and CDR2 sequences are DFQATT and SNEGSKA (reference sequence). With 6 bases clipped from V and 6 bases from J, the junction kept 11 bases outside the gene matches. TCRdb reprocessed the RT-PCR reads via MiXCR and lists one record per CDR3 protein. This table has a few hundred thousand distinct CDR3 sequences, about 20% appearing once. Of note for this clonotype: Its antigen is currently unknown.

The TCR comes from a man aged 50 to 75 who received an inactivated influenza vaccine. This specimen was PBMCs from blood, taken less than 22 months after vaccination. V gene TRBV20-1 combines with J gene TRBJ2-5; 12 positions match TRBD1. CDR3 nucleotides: TGCAGTGCGGTTCCGGGACAGGGGGCTCTGCAGACCCAGTACTTC. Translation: CSAVPGQGALQTQYF.